The 24 T cell receptor beta chains listed next were all sequenced from one sample in a study of cytomegalovirus exposure and HLA in healthy donors. The study ran its PCR with 60 Vbeta and 13 Jbeta primers. Sequencing was performed with immunoSEQ multiplex PCR; in TCRdb, only in-frame clones are kept and a portion is missing. In the table there are roughly 160,000 clones, about two thirds of which are singletons. Sequencing was done on a sample of PBMCs. These receptors all come from a woman in her thirties in good health and CMV-seronegative.

This clone was observed a few times. The rearrangement joins TRBV6-6 to TRBJ1-5; D uncertain. V dropped 10 bases and J dropped 10 bases, with 8 bases sitting between them. Germline CDR1 and CDR2: MNHNY and SVGAGI (reference sequence). The CDR3 spans 9 residues. CDR3 DNA: TGTGCCAACACGGGACCCCAGCATTTT. Its protein is CANTGPQHF.

The chain is built from TRBV30 and TRBJ1-5; D is unresolved. This CDR3 has 14 amino acids. Germline V gene data show CDR1 as GTSNPN and CDR2 as SVGIG (reference sequence). Trimming cost V 2 bases and J 3 bases, with 11 bases left between them. The CDR3 nucleotides read TGTGCCTGGAGTTCCAGCGGGCTCAATCAGCCCCAGCATTTT. Protein product: CAWSSSGLNQPQHF.

This clone was seen more than once but under ten times. The rearrangement uses TRBV9 and TRBJ2-2; 7 nucleotides agree with TRBD1. The germline CDR1 and CDR2 sequences are SGDLS and YYNGEE. J was trimmed by 4 bases and V by 5 bases; bases with no gene match: 5. The CDR3 totals 14 residues. This CDR3 is CASSHRGGTGELFF. The CDR3 region has the DNA TGTGCCAGCAGTCACAGGGGCGGCACCGGGGAGCTGTTTTTT.

The chain links TRBV27 to TRBJ1-5; D is unresolved. V was shortened by 3 bases and J by 4 bases, with 10 bases between the two germline ends. Germline values: CDR1 MNHEY, CDR2 SMNVEV (reference sequence). The CDR3 covers 14 residues. The CDR3 DNA follows: TGTGCCAGCAGTTTGGCAGGAACGAATCAGCCCCAGCATTTT. The encoded protein is CASSLAGTNQPQHF.

V usage is TRBV28 and J usage is TRBJ2-7, with 14 bases matching TRBD2. The CDR3 is 19 amino acids. Germline V gene data show CDR1 as MDHEN and CDR2 as SYDVKM. After removal of 7 bases from V and 3 bases from J, the junction contained 17 bases not matched to a gene. In nucleotides, the CDR3 is TGTGCCAGCACCCCGCTCTGGACTAGCGGGAGGATAACGGTCTACGAGCAGTACTTC. This sequence encodes CASTPLWTSGRITVYEQYF.

The chain combines TRBV6-4 with TRBJ2-1; weak D call: TRBD2 (5 bases). The V end lost 0 bases, the J end lost 9 bases, and 12 bases lay between the germline ends. Looked up from germline, CDR1 is MRHNA and CDR2 is SNTAGT. This CDR3 spans 14 amino acids. The CDR3 DNA reads TGTGCCAGCAGTGACTCGGGTAGCGTTGGTGAGCAGTTCTTC. Translated: CASSDSGSVGEQFF.

This chain connects TRBV4-1 to TRBJ2-4; D gene unclear. Germline assignment: CDR1 MGHRA and CDR2 YSYEKL. Trimming stripped 0 bases from V and 8 bases from J, with 11 bases between. The CDR3 is 14 residues long. CDR3: CASSQDQSPDIQYF. For the CDR3, the DNA is TGCGCCAGCAGCCAAGATCAATCCCCAGACATTCAGTACTTC.

V is TRBV28 and J is TRBJ1-2, with D possibly being TRBD1 (6 bases). From germline, CDR1 is MDHEN and CDR2 SYDVKM. The CDR3 has 14 residues. The germline V and J ends were trimmed by 6 bases and 1 base, with 12 bases remaining between them. CDR3 loop: CASRSGTFNYGYTF. The CDR3 DNA is TGTGCCAGCAGGTCCGGGACATTTAACTATGGCTACACCTTC.

This chain uses TRBV11-2 with TRBJ2-2, with D hard to call. Germline V gene sequence: CDR1 SGHAT, CDR2 FQNNGV. V shed 4 bases and J shed 7 bases, with 4 bases lying between them. The CDR3 sequence is 11 residues long. The CDR3 DNA follows: TGTGCCAGCAGCTCCTACGGGGAGCTGTTTTTT. This translates into CASSSYGELFF.

This clone occurred once. This sequence joins TRBV28 and TRBJ2-5, with D uncertain. Germline V gene data show CDR1 as MDHEN and CDR2 as SYDVKM. The CDR3 sequence is 12 residues long. V lost 4 bases and J 11 bases, leaving 14 bases between the germline ends. DNA of the CDR3: TGTGCCAGCAGTTCAAGACGAGAGGAGCAGTACTTC. Translation gives CASSSRREEQYF.

This chain uses TRBV4-3 with TRBJ1-2; 8 nucleotides agree with TRBD1. CDR1 LGHNA and CDR2 YSLEER come from the germline V gene. There are 16 residues in the CDR3. V lost 0 bases, J lost 3 bases, and 6 bases stayed unmatched. CDR3 in DNA: TGCGCCAGCAGCCAAGAGGCGGACAGGGTGTACTATGGCTACACCTTC. Protein product: CASSQEADRVYYGYTF.

The rearrangement joins TRBV27 to TRBJ2-3; D uncertain. Trimming removed 7 bases from V and 6 bases from J, with 8 bases in between. The CDR3 covers 11 residues. CDR1 is MNHEY, CDR2 SMNVEV, per germline (reference sequence). The DNA for the CDR3 is TGTGCCAGCAAAACCCGGGATACGCAGTATTTT. Translating gives CASKTRDTQYF.

V gene TRBV4-2 combines with J gene TRBJ2-6; no firm D call. Trimming pared 0 bases from V and 2 bases from J, leaving 5 bases between. The germline gives CDR1 LGHNA, CDR2 YNFKEQ. CDR3 length equals 15 residues. The CDR3 here is CASSQEVAGANVLTF. The CDR3 DNA reads TGTGCCAGCAGCCAAGAAGTAGCTGGGGCCAACGTCCTGACTTTC.

The chain recombines TRBV30 with TRBJ1-5; D uncertain. CDR1 is GTSNPN and CDR2 is SVGIG in the germline V gene (reference sequence). V shed 3 bases and J shed 0 bases, with 12 bases lying between them. This CDR3 has 15 residues. CDR3: CAWRERGYSNQPQHF. In DNA, the CDR3 is TGTGCCTGGAGGGAACGGGGTTATAGCAATCAGCCCCAGCATTTT.

The V gene is TRBV19, the J gene TRBJ1-2; the D gene is possibly TRBD1 (5 bases). The germline gives CDR1 LNHDA, CDR2 SQIVND (reference sequence). Trimming left V 9 bases short and J 4 bases short, with 12 bases between. The CDR3 contains 12 residues. CDR3 residues: CASSSGVYGYTF. CDR3 nucleotide sequence: TGTGCCAGCTCCTCGGGGGTCTATGGCTACACCTTC.

The chain combines TRBV6-4 with TRBJ1-1; D perhaps matches TRBD1 (5 bases). Germline loops: CDR1 MRHNA, CDR2 SNTAGT. This CDR3 is built from 19 residues. Trimming removed 0 bases at V and 1 base at J, with 21 bases between. The CDR3 DNA is TGTGCCAGCAGTGACTCCCCCCCCGGAGGGGCTCCTAGGAACACTGAAGCTTTCTTT. It translates to CASSDSPPGGAPRNTEAFF.

This clone showed up just a few times. The chain joins TRBV5-1 to TRBJ2-1; TRBD1 aligns across 10 bases. Germline-derived CDR1 and CDR2 are SGHRS and YFSETQ. With V trimmed by 3 bases and J by 7 bases, 10 bases remained unmatched. The CDR3 extends over 16 amino acids. Here the CDR3 reads CASSSRQGARGNEQFF. In DNA form, the CDR3 reads TGCGCCAGCAGCTCAAGACAGGGGGCAAGGGGAAATGAGCAGTTCTTC. Full variable domain (remainder filled in from reference TRBV5-1 and TRBJ2-1): KAGVTQTPRYLIKTRGQQVTLSCSPISGHRSVSWYQQTPGQGLQFLFEYFSETQRNKGNFPGRFSGRQFSNSRSEMNVSTLELGDSALYLCASSSRQGARGNEQFFGPGTRLTVL.

The chain couples TRBV7-9 to TRBJ2-7; 9 bases are a match to TRBD1. Trimming took 5 bases from V and 3 from J; bases not matched to a gene: 8. Germline V lookup: CDR1 SEHNR, CDR2 FQNEAQ (reference sequence). The CDR3 is 15 amino acids. CDR3 amino acids: CASSSPGQGFYEQYF. The DNA of the CDR3 is TGTGCCAGCAGCAGCCCGGGACAGGGTTTCTACGAGCAGTACTTC.

The DNA for the CDR3 is TGTGCCAGCAGAGAGGGGGTAGAAGAGACCCAGTACTTC. Protein: CASREGVEETQYF. V is TRBV5-4 and J is TRBJ2-5, with D maybe TRBD1 (6 bases). Trimming cost V 5 bases and J 3 bases, with 11 bases left between them. The CDR3 length is 13 residues. Germline V CDR1 and CDR2: SGHNT, YYREEE (reference sequence).

This clone was seen a few times. The genes are TRBV20-1 and TRBJ1-1, with D uncertain. The germline V and J ends were trimmed by 6 bases and 3 bases, with 8 bases remaining between them. This CDR3 spans 11 amino acids. CDR1 DFQATT and CDR2 SNEGSKA come from the germline V gene (reference sequence). For the CDR3, the DNA is TGCAGTGCATCCCTTTACACTGAAGCTTTCTTT. It is translated as CSASLYTEAFF.

The V call is TRBV14, the J call TRBJ2-7, with TRBD1 identical over 9 bases. The germline V gene encodes CDR1 SGHDN and CDR2 FVKESK. V shed 1 base and J 6 bases; nucleotides not matched to a gene: 7. This CDR3 region has 15 residues. The CDR3 DNA is TGTGCCAGCAGCCAAGCGATGGGACAGGGCCCCGAGCAGTACTTC. It yields the protein CASSQAMGQGPEQYF.

This rearrangement joins TRBV20-1 to TRBJ2-4; 8 bases line up with TRBD1. The ends lost 5 bases at V and 15 bases at J; junction bases unmatched: 9. The CDR3 is 11 amino acids. Germline V gives CDR1 DFQATT, CDR2 SNEGSKA (reference sequence). The CDR3 bases are TGCAGTGCTGGAGCCAGGGGGCGAGGGTACTTC. Its translation: CSAGARGRGYF.

The rearrangement uses TRBV19 and TRBJ2-2, with TRBD1 matching 11 bases. This CDR3 region has 17 residues. After removal of 6 bases from V and 5 bases from J, the junction contained 11 bases not matched to a gene. Germline V gene data show CDR1 as LNHDA and CDR2 as SQIVND (reference sequence). CDR3 nucleotide sequence: TGTGCCAGTAGCACCGCCGGACAGGGGGCGAGGACCGGGGAGCTGTTTTTT. Translated, it gives CASSTAGQGARTGELFF.

The CDR3 DNA reads as TGTGCCAGCAGCCGGCCTATGGTAGCGGGAGGGCCAGATACGCAGTATTTT. Translating gives CASSRPMVAGGPDTQYF. The chain is built from TRBV13 and TRBJ2-3, with TRBD2 identical over 11 bases. Losses at the gene ends were 5 bases for V and 4 bases for J; bases not matched to a gene: 11. Germline assignment: CDR1 PRHDT and CDR2 FYEKMQ (reference sequence). This CDR3 has 17 residues.